This T cell receptor (beta chain) was identified in a study of blood T cell repertoires in COVID-19. Germline V gene lookup returns CDR1 DFQATT and CDR2 SNEGSKA (reference sequence). The ends were cut back, 3 bases at V and 0 bases at J, with 13 bases in the middle. CDR3 length: 15 amino acids. TCRdb keeps only in-frame clones here, not all; method: immunoSEQ multiplex PCR. This sample has 200,000 to 250,000 clones, with 86% found just once. The chain has TRBV20-1 and TRBJ2-3, with D perhaps TRBD1 (6 bases). Source material: peripheral blood. This TCR was recovered from a woman between 50 and 59 years old with COVID-19, enrolled during active disease. The CDR3 DNA sequence: TGCAGTGCTAGTAAGAGGGGGATGAGCACAGATACGCAGTATTTT. This sequence encodes CSASKRGMSTDTQYF.